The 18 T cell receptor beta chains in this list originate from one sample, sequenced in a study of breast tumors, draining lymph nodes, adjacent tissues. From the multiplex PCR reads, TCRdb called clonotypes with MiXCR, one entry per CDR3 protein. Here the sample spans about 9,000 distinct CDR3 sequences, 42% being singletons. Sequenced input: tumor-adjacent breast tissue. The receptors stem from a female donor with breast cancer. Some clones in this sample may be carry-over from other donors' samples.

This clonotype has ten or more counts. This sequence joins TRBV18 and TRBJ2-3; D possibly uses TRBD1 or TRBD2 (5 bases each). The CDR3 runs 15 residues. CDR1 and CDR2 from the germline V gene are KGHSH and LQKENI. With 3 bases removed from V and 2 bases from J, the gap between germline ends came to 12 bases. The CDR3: CASSPRGVVTDTQYF. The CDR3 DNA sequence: TGTGCCAGCTCACCCCGAGGGGTTGTCACAGATACGCAGTATTTT.

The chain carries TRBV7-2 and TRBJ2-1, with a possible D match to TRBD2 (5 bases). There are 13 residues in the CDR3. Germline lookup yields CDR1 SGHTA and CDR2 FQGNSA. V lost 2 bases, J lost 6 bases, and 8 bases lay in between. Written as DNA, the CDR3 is TGTGCCAGCAGCTTACTAGGACTCAATGAGCAGTTCTTC. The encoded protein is CASSLLGLNEQFF.

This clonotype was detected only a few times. CDR3 in amino acids: CSVDWQGGGYTF. The CDR3 coding sequence is TGCAGCGTTGATTGGCAGGGCGGTGGCTACACCTTC. The genes are TRBV29-1 and TRBJ1-2, with D perhaps matching TRBD1 (5 bases). The CDR3 is 12 amino acids. Germline V gives CDR1 SQVTM, CDR2 ANQGSEA. With 3 bases removed from V and 7 bases from J, the gap between germline ends came to 12 bases.

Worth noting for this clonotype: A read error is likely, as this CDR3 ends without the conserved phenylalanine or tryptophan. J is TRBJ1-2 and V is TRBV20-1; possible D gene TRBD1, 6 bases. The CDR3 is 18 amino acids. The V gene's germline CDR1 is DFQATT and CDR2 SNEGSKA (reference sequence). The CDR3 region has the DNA TGCAGCGCTAGAGATCTAGGACAGTCTAGCCTGACGCCTTATGGCTACACCCTC. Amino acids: CSARDLGQSSLTPYGYTL.

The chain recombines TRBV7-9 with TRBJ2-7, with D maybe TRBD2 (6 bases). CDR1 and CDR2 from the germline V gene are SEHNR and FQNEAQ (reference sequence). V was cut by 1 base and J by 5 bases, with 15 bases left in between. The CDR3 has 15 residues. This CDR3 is CASSLGGEIRNEQYF. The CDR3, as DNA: TGTGCCAGCAGCTTAGGGGGGGAGATACGGAACGAGCAGTACTTC. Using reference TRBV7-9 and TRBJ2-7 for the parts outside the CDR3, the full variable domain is DTGVSQNPRHKITKRGQNVTFRCDPISEHNRLYWYRQTLGQGPEFLTYFQNEAQLEKSRLLSDRFSAERPKGSFSTLEIQRTEQGDSAMYLCASSLGGEIRNEQYFGPGTRLTVT.

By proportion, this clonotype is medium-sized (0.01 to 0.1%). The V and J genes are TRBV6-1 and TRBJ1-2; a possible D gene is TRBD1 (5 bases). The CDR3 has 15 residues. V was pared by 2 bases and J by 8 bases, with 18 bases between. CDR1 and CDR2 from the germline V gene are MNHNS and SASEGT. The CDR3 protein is CASSELQGQRVGYTF. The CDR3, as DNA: TGTGCCAGCAGTGAACTGCAGGGCCAACGAGTCGGCTACACCTTC.

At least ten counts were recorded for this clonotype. The CDR3 region has the DNA TGTGCCAGCACCTCAAGTCGGTCGAACACTGAAGCTTTCTTT. Residues: CASTSSRSNTEAFF. This rearrangement joins TRBV2 to TRBJ1-1; D gene ambiguous. Germline CDR1 reads SNHLY; CDR2 reads FYNNEI. Between the trimmed V and J ends, which lost 7 bases and 1 base, there was a span of 13 bases. This CDR3 spans 14 amino acids.

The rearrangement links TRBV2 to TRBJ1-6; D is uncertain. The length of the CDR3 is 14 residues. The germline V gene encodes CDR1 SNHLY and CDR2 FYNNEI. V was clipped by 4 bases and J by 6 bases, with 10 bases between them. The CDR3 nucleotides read TGTGCCAGCAGTGGGGGAGGAGCTAATTCACCCCTCCACTTT. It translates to CASSGGGANSPLHF.

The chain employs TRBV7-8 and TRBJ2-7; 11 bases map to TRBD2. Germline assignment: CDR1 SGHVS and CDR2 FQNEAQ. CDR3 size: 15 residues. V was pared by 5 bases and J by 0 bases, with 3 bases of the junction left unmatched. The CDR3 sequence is CASSSGTSGSYEQYF. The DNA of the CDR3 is TGTGCCAGCAGCAGTGGGACTAGCGGCTCCTACGAGCAGTACTTC.

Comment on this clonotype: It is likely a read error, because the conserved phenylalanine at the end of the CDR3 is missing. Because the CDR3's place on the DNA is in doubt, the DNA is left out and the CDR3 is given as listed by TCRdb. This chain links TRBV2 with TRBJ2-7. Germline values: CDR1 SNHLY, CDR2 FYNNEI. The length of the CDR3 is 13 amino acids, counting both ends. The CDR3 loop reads CAKPTQSDFGLVI.

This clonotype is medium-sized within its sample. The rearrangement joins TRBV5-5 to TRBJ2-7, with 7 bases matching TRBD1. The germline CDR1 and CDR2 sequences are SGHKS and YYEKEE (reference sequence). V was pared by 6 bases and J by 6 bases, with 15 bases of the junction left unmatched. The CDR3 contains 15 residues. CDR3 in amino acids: CASNERQGGFSEQYF. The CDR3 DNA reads TGTGCCAGCAACGAACGACAGGGCGGCTTTTCCGAGCAGTACTTC.

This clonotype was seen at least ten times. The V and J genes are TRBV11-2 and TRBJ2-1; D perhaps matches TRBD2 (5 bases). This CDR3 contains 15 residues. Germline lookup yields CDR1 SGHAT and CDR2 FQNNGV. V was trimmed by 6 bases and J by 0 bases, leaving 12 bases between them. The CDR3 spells CASSREGFSYNEQFF. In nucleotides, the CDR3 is TGTGCCAGCAGTCGAGAGGGATTCTCCTACAATGAGCAGTTCTTC.

The CDR3 DNA is TGTGCCAGCAGCTTAGGGGACAGGGGGAGGGTAAGCAATCAGCCCCAGCATTTT. This gives the protein CASSLGDRGRVSNQPQHF. The chain uses TRBV7-2 and TRBJ1-5; 11 positions agree with TRBD1. V lost 1 base to trimming and J lost 1 base; unmatched junction nucleotides: 6. Germline CDR1 reads SGHTA; CDR2 reads FQGNSA. The CDR3 extends over 18 amino acids.

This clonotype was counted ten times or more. Here the CDR3 reads CASSTGLAGQETQYF. Written as DNA, the CDR3 is TGTGCCAGTAGTACGGGACTAGCGGGTCAAGAGACCCAGTACTTC. V is TRBV19 and J is TRBJ2-5; 12 bases line up with TRBD2. From germline, CDR1 is LNHDA and CDR2 SQIVND (reference sequence). This CDR3 is built from 15 residues. J gave up 2 bases and V 4 bases, and 2 bases lay outside the gene matches. Based on the CDR3 plus reference TRBV19 and TRBJ2-5, the full variable domain is DGGITQSPKYLFRKEGQNVTLSCEQNLNHDAMYWYRQDPGQGLRLIYYSQIVNDFQKGDIAEGYSVSREKKESFPLTVTSAQKNPTAFYLCASSTGLAGQETQYFGPGTRLLVL.

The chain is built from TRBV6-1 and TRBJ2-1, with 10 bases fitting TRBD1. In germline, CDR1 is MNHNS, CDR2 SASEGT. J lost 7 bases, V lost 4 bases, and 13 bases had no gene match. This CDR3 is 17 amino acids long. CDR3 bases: TGTGCCAGCAGTGTTTTAGTCTGGACAGGGGGTAAGAATGAGCAGTTCTTC. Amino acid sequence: CASSVLVWTGGKNEQFF.

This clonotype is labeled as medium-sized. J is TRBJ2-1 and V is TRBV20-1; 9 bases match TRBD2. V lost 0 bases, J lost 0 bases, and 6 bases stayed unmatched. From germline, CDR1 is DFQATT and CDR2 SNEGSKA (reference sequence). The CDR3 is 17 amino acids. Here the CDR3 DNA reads TGCAGTGCTAGAGATTGGACTAGCGCGGGCTCCTACAATGAGCAGTTCTTC. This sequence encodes CSARDWTSAGSYNEQFF.

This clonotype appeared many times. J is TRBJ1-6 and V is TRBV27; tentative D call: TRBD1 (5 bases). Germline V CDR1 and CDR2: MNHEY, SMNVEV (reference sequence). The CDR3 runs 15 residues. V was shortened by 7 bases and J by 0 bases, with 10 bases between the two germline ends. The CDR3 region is CASKRGRSYNSPLHF. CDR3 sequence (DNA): TGTGCCAGCAAAAGGGGCCGCTCCTATAATTCACCCCTCCACTTT.

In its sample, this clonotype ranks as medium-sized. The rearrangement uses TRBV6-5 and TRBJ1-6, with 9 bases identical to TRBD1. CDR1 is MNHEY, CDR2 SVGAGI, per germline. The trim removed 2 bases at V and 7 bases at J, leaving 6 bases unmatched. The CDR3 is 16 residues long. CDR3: CASSYTIGQGNSPLHF. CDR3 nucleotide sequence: TGTGCCAGCAGTTACACCATCGGACAGGGGAATTCACCCCTCCACTTT.